Below, 22 T cell receptor beta chains from the same sample are listed, as sequenced in a study of cytomegalovirus exposure and HLA in healthy donors. Researchers ran the PCR with 60 Vbeta and 13 Jbeta primers. Using immunoSEQ multiplex PCR, the repertoire was profiled, and TCRdb retains in-frame clones only, with some absent. The sample has about 130,000 clones; more than 65% are singletons. Sequencing was carried out using PBMCs. The receptors derive from a man aged 50 to 60 in good health and CMV-seronegative.

This chain connects TRBV30 to TRBJ1-6, with a tentative D call TRBD1 (5 bases). The V end was cut by 0 bases, the J end by 7 bases, with 10 bases between. This CDR3 comprises 14 residues. Germline V CDR1 and CDR2: GTSNPN, SVGIG (reference sequence). The CDR3, as DNA: TGTGCCTGGAGTGTGGGACTGAAAAATTCACCCCTCCACTTT. It yields the protein CAWSVGLKNSPLHF.

The genes are TRBV5-1 and TRBJ1-1, with D tentatively TRBD1 (5 bases). Germline CDR1 SGHRS, CDR2 YFSETQ. The CDR3 is made up of 15 amino acids. Trimming shortened V by 0 bases and J by 0 bases, and 9 bases separated the two germline ends. CDR3 region: CASSLGWGMNTEAFF. CDR3 nucleotides: TGCGCCAGCAGCTTGGGGTGGGGCATGAACACTGAAGCTTTCTTT.

The chain carries TRBV5-1 and TRBJ2-6; D is perhaps TRBD1 (5 bases). V lost 1 base and J lost 0, with 8 bases in between. This CDR3 has 16 amino acids. Looked up from germline, CDR1 is SGHRS and CDR2 is YFSETQ. CDR3 protein: CASSLTGLSGANVLTF. The CDR3 bases are TGCGCCAGCAGCTTGACAGGCCTCTCTGGGGCCAACGTCCTGACTTTC.

This clone showed up just once. This chain links TRBV6-6 with TRBJ2-7, with a tentative D call TRBD1 (5 bases). CDR1 is MNHNY and CDR2 is SVGAGI in the germline V gene (reference sequence). V was cut by 3 bases and J by 2 bases, with 11 bases left in between. The CDR3 covers 14 residues. The CDR3 coding sequence is TGTGCCAGCAGTTATGGTAGGGGCGCCTACGAGCAGTACTTC. As protein: CASSYGRGAYEQYF.

V is TRBV5-1 and J is TRBJ2-1; tentatively, D is TRBD1 (5 bases). Looked up from germline, CDR1 is SGHRS and CDR2 is YFSETQ. The CDR3 is 14 residues long. Trimming took off 4 bases at V and 3 bases at J, with 11 bases between the two ends. DNA for the CDR3: TGCGCCAGCAGCCCGCAGGGAAGCTACAATGAGCAGTTCTTC. Its protein is CASSPQGSYNEQFF. The full variable domain, in which reference TRBV5-1 and TRBJ2-1 provide the parts outside the CDR3, is KAGVTQTPRYLIKTRGQQVTLSCSPISGHRSVSWYQQTPGQGLQFLFEYFSETQRNKGNFPGRFSGRQFSNSRSEMNVSTLELGDSALYLCASSPQGSYNEQFFGPGTRLTVL.

The rearrangement uses TRBV2 and TRBJ1-5; D gene ambiguous. Trimming removed 6 bases at V and 0 bases at J, with 6 bases between. CDR1 is SNHLY, CDR2 FYNNEI, per germline. This CDR3 contains 13 residues. This CDR3 is CASSSDSNQPQHF. For the CDR3, the DNA is TGTGCCAGCAGCAGCGATAGCAATCAGCCCCAGCATTTT.

This clone was seen more than once but under ten times. This chain connects TRBV6-1 to TRBJ1-3; D uncertain. The ends were cut back, 4 bases at V and 9 bases at J, with 10 bases in the middle. CDR3 length equals 12 residues. Per germline, CDR1 MNHNS and CDR2 SASEGT. CDR3 region: CASSVPGSTIYF. In DNA form, the CDR3 reads TGTGCCAGCAGTGTACCAGGTTCCACCATATATTTT.

V is TRBV11-2 and J is TRBJ2-1, with 7 nucleotides matching TRBD1. V shed 5 bases, J shed 6 bases, and the junction held 4 bases outside the gene matches. CDR1 is SGHAT and CDR2 is FQNNGV in the germline V gene. The CDR3 consists of 13 residues. As DNA, the CDR3 is TGTGCCAGCAGCCTCGGACAGGTCAATGAGCAGTTCTTC. Translating gives CASSLGQVNEQFF. The full variable domain, its missing parts supplied by reference TRBV11-2 and TRBJ2-1, is EAGVAQSPRYKIIEKRQSVAFWCNPISGHATLYWYQQILGQGPKLLIQFQNNGVVDDSQLPKDRFSAERLKGVDSTLKIQPAKLEDSAVYLCASSLGQVNEQFFGPGTRLTVL.

In this sample, this clone turned up a few times. This sequence joins TRBV6-5 and TRBJ1-3; D might be TRBD1 (6 bases). This CDR3 comprises 15 residues. Germline CDR1 and CDR2: MNHEY and SVGAGI. Deletions cut 4 bases from V and 5 bases from J, with 15 bases between. The CDR3 nucleotides read TGTGCCAGCAGTTCGACAGGTACCTTGAGAAACACCATATATTTT. Residues: CASSSTGTLRNTIYF.

V usage is TRBV4-3 and J usage is TRBJ2-1; D might be TRBD2 (6 bases). Germline CDR1 is LGHNA and CDR2 is YSLEER. The CDR3 runs to 13 residues. Trimming pared 3 bases from V and 4 bases from J, leaving 7 bases between. The CDR3 loop is CASSQDYYNEQFF. In nucleotides, the CDR3 is TGCGCCAGCAGCCAGGACTATTACAATGAGCAGTTCTTC.

This chain connects TRBV5-1 to TRBJ1-1; 9 bases match TRBD1. The CDR3 extends over 14 amino acids. J lost 6 bases, V lost 1 base, and 4 bases had no gene match. The germline gives CDR1 SGHRS, CDR2 YFSETQ. The chain's CDR3 is CASSLTGGNAEAFF. The CDR3 DNA is TGCGCCAGCAGCTTGACAGGGGGCAACGCTGAAGCTTTCTTT.

In DNA, the CDR3 is TGTGCCAGCAGTTTATCACGGGGTCGGGACATTCAGTACTTC. Its protein product is CASSLSRGRDIQYF. The rearrangement links TRBV27 to TRBJ2-4; D may be TRBD2 (5 bases). The V end lost 0 bases, the J end lost 8 bases, and 11 bases lay between the germline ends. Germline CDR1 reads MNHEY; CDR2 reads SMNVEV (reference sequence). The CDR3 length is 14 residues.

The rearrangement uses TRBV6-5 and TRBJ1-1; maybe TRBD1 (6 bases). There are 13 residues in the CDR3. Germline CDR1 is MNHEY and CDR2 is SVGAGI. Trimming shortened V by 7 bases and J by 5 bases, and 14 bases separated the two germline ends. The CDR3 here is CASTLGGQTEAFF. The CDR3 DNA reads as TGTGCCAGCACGTTAGGCGGACAGACTGAAGCTTTCTTT.

This clone is medium-sized in the sample. The gene calls are TRBV15 and TRBJ1-1; 9 bases map to TRBD1. CDR1 is LNHNV, CDR2 YYDKDF, per germline (reference sequence). Trimming at V came to 0 bases and at J to 11 bases, leaving 7 bases not matched to a gene. CDR3 length equals 14 residues. The CDR3 DNA is TGTGCCACCAGCAGAGACTTACAGGGGGCGCGTGCTTTCTTT. Translated, it gives CATSRDLQGARAFF.

This clone was counted a few times. The chain joins TRBV7-9 to TRBJ1-5; no clear D. Germline CDR1 is SEHNR and CDR2 is FQNEAQ (reference sequence). The CDR3 length is 14 residues. With 5 bases removed from V and 2 bases from J, the gap between germline ends came to 10 bases. The CDR3 DNA is TGTGCCAGCAGCCCGAGCGGGGGCAATCAGCCCCAGCATTTT. Its protein is CASSPSGGNQPQHF. Variable domain in full (rest from reference TRBV7-9 and TRBJ1-5): DTGVSQNPRHKITKRGQNVTFRCDPISEHNRLYWYRQTLGQGPEFLTYFQNEAQLEKSRLLSDRFSAERPKGSFSTLEIQRTEQGDSAMYLCASSPSGGNQPQHFGDGTRLSIL.

This clone was picked up a small number of times. The chain links TRBV5-1 to TRBJ1-4; TRBD1 aligns across 12 bases. CDR3 length: 15 amino acids. The J segment lost 8 bases and the V segment lost 0 bases, leaving 2 bases of the junction unmatched. Germline CDR1 SGHRS, CDR2 YFSETQ. CDR3 region: CASSLEGTGGEKLFF. DNA of the CDR3: TGCGCCAGCAGCTTGGAAGGGACAGGGGGCGAAAAACTGTTTTTT.

The chain combines TRBV30 with TRBJ1-4; 8 bases are a match to TRBD1. V lost 2 bases and J lost 4; bases outside the gene matches: 6. CDR1 and CDR2 from the germline V gene are GTSNPN and SVGIG (reference sequence). There are 15 residues in the CDR3. CDR3 coding DNA: TGTGCCTGGAGTCTATCAGGGGGCAGTAATGAAAAACTGTTTTTT. Amino acids: CAWSLSGGSNEKLFF.

Notes on this clone: This same CDR3 is encoded by further DNA sequences in the sample. The chain is built from TRBV15 and TRBJ1-5, with TRBD1 matching 7 bases. The trim removed 0 bases at V and 4 bases at J, leaving 3 bases unmatched. CDR1 LNHNV and CDR2 YYDKDF come from the germline V gene (reference sequence). The CDR3 is 15 amino acids. The CDR3 bases are TGTGCCACCAGCAGAGACCCAGGGGGGAATCAGCCCCAGCATTTT. It codes for CATSRDPGGNQPQHF.

This rearrangement joins TRBV27 to TRBJ1-2, with 7 positions matching TRBD1. There are 14 residues in the CDR3. Germline CDR1 MNHEY, CDR2 SMNVEV (reference sequence). Trimming cost V 5 bases and J 2 bases; bases outside gene matches: 5. CDR3 region: CASSMKGANYGYTF. DNA of the CDR3: TGTGCCAGCAGTATGAAGGGGGCAAACTATGGCTACACCTTC.

Only a few counts were recorded for this clone. The V and J genes are TRBV7-9 and TRBJ2-6, with a tentative D call TRBD2 (6 bases). The CDR3 covers 17 residues. The germline CDR1 and CDR2 sequences are SEHNR and FQNEAQ (reference sequence). V was trimmed by 5 bases and J by 0 bases, leaving 14 bases between them. CDR3: CASSHRGLVSGANVLTF. Written as DNA, the CDR3 is TGTGCCAGCAGCCACCGGGGGTTGGTCTCTGGGGCCAACGTCCTGACTTTC.

This clone was counted a single time. CDR3 bases: TGTGCCAGCAGCCCACTAGCGGGGGGGCGTACCGGGGAGCTGTTTTTT. Translation: CASSPLAGGRTGELFF. V usage is TRBV7-9 and J usage is TRBJ2-2; 13 bases map to TRBD2. Per germline, CDR1 SEHNR and CDR2 FQNEAQ (reference sequence). V lost 5 bases and J lost 5; bases outside the gene matches: 5. This CDR3 is 16 amino acids long. The full variable domain, its missing parts supplied by reference TRBV7-9 and TRBJ2-2, is DTGVSQNPRHKITKRGQNVTFRCDPISEHNRLYWYRQTLGQGPEFLTYFQNEAQLEKSRLLSDRFSAERPKGSFSTLEIQRTEQGDSAMYLCASSPLAGGRTGELFFGEGSRLTVL.

This sequence joins TRBV7-9 and TRBJ2-7; the D gene is possibly TRBD1 (6 bases). The CDR3 is 14 amino acids. In germline, CDR1 is SEHNR, CDR2 FQNEAQ (reference sequence). The V end was cut by 1 base, the J end by 4 bases, with 11 bases between. Written as DNA, the CDR3 is TGTGCCAGCAGCTTAGAACAGGGAAGGTACGAGCAGTACTTC. Translating gives CASSLEQGRYEQYF.